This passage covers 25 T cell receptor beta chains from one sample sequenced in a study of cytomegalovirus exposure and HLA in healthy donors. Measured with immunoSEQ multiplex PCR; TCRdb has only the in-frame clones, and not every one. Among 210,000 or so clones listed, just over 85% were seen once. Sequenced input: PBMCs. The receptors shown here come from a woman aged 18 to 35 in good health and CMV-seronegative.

CDR3 sequence: CASSLATRFTDTQYF. The CDR3, as DNA: TGCGCCAGCAGCTTGGCGACTAGGTTCACAGATACGCAGTATTTT. The chain is built from TRBV5-1 and TRBJ2-3; a possible D gene is TRBD2 (6 bases). Trimming stripped 0 bases from V and 2 bases from J, with 10 bases between. The CDR3 has 15 amino acids. Germline V gene sequence: CDR1 SGHRS, CDR2 YFSETQ. The variable domain in full, completed from reference TRBV5-1 and TRBJ2-3, reads KAGVTQTPRYLIKTRGQQVTLSCSPISGHRSVSWYQQTPGQGLQFLFEYFSETQRNKGNFPGRFSGRQFSNSRSEMNVSTLELGDSALYLCASSLATRFTDTQYFGPGTRLTVL.

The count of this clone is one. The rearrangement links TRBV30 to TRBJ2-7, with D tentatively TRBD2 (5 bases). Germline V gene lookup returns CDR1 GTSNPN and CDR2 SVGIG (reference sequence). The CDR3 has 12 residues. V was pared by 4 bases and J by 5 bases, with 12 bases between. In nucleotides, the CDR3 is TGTGCCTGGAAGAGGGATTCCAACGAGCAGTACTTC. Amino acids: CAWKRDSNEQYF.

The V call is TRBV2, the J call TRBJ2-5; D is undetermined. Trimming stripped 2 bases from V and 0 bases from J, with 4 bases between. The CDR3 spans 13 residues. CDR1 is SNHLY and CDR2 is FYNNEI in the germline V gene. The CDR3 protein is CASSEPYQETQYF. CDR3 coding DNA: TGTGCCAGCAGTGAACCGTACCAAGAGACCCAGTACTTC.

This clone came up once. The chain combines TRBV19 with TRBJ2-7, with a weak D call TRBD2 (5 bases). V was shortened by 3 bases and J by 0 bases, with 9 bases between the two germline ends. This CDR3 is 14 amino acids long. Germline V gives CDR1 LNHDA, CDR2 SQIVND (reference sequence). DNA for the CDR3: TGTGCCAGTAGTATTGCGGACTCCTCCTACGAGCAGTACTTC. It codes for CASSIADSSYEQYF.

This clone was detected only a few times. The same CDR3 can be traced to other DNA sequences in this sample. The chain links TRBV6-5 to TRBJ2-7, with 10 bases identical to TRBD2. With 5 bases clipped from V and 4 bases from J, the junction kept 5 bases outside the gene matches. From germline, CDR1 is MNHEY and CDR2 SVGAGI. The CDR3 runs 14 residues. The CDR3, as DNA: TGTGCCAGCAGTGTAGCGGGAGGAAGTTACGAGCAGTACTTC. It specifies CASSVAGGSYEQYF.

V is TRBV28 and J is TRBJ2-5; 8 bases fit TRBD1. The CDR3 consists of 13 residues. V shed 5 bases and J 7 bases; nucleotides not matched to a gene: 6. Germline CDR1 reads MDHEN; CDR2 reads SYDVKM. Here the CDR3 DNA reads TGTGCCAGCAGTACCGGGACAGGTTGGACCCAGTACTTC. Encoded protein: CASSTGTGWTQYF. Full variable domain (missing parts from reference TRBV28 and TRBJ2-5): DVKVTQSSRYLVKRTGEKVFLECVQDMDHENMFWYRQDPGLGLRLIYFSYDVKMKEKGDIPEGYSVSREKKERFSLILESASTNQTSMYLCASSTGTGWTQYFGPGTRLLVL.

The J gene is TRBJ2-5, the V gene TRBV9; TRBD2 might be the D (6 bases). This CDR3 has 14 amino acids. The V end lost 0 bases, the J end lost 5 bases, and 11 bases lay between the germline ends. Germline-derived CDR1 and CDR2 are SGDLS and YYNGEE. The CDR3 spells CASSVGGALETQYF. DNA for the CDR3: TGTGCCAGCAGCGTAGGCGGGGCTTTGGAGACCCAGTACTTC.

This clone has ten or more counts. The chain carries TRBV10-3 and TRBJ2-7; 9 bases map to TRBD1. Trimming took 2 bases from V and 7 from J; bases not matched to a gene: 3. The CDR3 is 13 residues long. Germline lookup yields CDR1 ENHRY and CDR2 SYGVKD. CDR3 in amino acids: CAISEGTGREQYF. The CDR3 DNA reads TGTGCCATCAGTGAGGGGACAGGGAGGGAGCAGTACTTC.

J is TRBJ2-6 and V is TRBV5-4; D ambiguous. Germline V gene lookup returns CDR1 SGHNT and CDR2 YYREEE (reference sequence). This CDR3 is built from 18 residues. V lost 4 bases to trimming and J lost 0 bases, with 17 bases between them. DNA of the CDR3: TGTGCCAGCAGCGCACCGTGGAGAAACCCCTCTGGGGCCAACGTCCTGACTTTC. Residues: CASSAPWRNPSGANVLTF. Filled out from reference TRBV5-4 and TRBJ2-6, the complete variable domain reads ETGVTQSPTHLIKTRGQQVTLRCSSQSGHNTVSWYQQALGQGPQFIFQYYREEENGRGNFPPRFSGLQFPNYSSELNVNALELDDSALYLCASSAPWRNPSGANVLTFGAGSRLTVL.

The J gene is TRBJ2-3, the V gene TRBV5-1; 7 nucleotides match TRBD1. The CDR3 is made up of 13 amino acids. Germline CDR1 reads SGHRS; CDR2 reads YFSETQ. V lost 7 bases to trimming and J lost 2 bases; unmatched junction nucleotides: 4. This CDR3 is CASQGVVTDTQYF. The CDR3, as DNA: TGCGCCAGCCAGGGGGTAGTCACAGATACGCAGTATTTT.

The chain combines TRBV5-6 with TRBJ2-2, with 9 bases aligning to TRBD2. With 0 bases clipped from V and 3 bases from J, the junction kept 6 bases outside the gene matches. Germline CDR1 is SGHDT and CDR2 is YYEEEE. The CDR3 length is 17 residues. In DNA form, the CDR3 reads TGTGCCAGCAGCTTGGCAGGTCGCGGGAGGGACACCGGGGAGCTGTTTTTT. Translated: CASSLAGRGRDTGELFF.

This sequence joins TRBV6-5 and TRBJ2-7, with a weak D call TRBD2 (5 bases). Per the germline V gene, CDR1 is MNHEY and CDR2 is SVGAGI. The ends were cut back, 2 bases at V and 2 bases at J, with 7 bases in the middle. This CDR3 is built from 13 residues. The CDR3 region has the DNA TGTGCCAGCAGTTACGCCGGGACCTACGAGCAGTACTTC. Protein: CASSYAGTYEQYF.

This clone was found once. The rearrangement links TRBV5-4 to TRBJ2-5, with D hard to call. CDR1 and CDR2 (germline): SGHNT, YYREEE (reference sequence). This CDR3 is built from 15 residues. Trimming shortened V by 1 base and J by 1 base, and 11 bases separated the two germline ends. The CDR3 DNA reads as TGTGCCAGCAGCTTGTTCACTGCCCCCCAAGAGACCCAGTACTTC. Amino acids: CASSLFTAPQETQYF.

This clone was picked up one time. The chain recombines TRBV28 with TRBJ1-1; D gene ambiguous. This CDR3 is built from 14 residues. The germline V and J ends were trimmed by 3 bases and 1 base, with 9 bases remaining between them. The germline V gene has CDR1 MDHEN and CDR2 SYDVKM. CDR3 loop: CASSLWARNTEAFF. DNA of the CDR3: TGTGCCAGCAGTTTGTGGGCACGGAACACTGAAGCTTTCTTT.

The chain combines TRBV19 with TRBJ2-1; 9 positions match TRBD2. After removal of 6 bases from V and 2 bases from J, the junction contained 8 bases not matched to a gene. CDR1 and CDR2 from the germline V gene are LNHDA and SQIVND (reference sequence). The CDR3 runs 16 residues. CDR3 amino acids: CASSRGASGTYNEQFF. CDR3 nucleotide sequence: TGTGCCAGTAGCCGTGGGGCTAGCGGGACCTACAATGAGCAGTTCTTC.

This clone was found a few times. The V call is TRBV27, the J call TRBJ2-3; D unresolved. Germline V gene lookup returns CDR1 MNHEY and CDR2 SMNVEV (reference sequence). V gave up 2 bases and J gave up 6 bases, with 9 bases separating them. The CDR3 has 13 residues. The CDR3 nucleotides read TGTGCCAGCAGTTTACTCGGGTGGGATACGCAGTATTTT. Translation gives CASSLLGWDTQYF.

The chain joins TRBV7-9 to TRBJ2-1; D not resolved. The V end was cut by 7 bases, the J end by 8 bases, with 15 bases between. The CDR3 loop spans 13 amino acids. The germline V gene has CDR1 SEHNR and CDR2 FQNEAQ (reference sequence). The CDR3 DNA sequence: TGTGCCAGCACCCTTCCGCCTGCAGATGAGCAGTTCTTC. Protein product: CASTLPPADEQFF. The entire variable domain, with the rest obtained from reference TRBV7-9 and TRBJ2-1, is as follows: DTGVSQNPRHKITKRGQNVTFRCDPISEHNRLYWYRQTLGQGPEFLTYFQNEAQLEKSRLLSDRFSAERPKGSFSTLEIQRTEQGDSAMYLCASTLPPADEQFFGPGTRLTVL.

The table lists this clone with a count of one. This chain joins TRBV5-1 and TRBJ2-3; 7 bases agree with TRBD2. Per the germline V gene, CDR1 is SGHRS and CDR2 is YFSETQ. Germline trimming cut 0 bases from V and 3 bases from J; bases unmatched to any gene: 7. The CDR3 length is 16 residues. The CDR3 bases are TGCGCCAGCAGCTTGGATCCGGGAGGAGTTACAGATACGCAGTATTTT. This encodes CASSLDPGGVTDTQYF.

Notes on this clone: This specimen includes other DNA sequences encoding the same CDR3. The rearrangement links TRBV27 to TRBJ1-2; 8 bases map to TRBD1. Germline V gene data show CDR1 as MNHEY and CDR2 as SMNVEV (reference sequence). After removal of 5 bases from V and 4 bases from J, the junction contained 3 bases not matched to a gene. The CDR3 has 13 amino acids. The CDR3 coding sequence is TGTGCCAGCAGTATTGGACAGGGCTATGGCTACACCTTC. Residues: CASSIGQGYGYTF.

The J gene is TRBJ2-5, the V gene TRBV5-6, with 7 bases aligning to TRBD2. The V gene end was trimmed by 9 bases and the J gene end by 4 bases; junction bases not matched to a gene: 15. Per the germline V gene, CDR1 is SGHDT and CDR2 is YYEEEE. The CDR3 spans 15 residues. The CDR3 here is CATQETRTRGETQYF. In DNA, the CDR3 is TGTGCCACCCAAGAAACCAGGACTAGAGGAGAGACCCAGTACTTC.

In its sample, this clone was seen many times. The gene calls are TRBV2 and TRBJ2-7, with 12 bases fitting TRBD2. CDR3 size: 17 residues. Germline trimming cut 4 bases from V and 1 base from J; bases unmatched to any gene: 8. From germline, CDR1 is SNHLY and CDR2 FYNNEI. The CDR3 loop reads CASSAPGTSGRSYEQYF. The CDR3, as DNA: TGTGCCAGCAGTGCGCCCGGCACTAGCGGGAGGTCCTACGAGCAGTACTTC.

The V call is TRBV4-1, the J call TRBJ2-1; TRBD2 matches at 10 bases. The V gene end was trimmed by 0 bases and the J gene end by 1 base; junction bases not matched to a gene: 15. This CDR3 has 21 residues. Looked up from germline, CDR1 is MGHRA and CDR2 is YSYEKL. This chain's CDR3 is CASSQDQRERTSGPSYNEQFF. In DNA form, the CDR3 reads TGCGCCAGCAGCCAAGATCAGAGAGAAAGGACTAGCGGTCCGTCCTACAATGAGCAGTTCTTC.

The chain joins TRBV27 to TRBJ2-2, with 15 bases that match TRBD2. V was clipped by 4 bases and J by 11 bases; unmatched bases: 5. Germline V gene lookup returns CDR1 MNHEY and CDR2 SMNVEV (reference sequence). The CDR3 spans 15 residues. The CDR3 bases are TGTGCCAGCAGTTGGACTAGCGGGAGGGCCGAAGAGCTGTTTTTT. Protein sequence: CASSWTSGRAEELFF.

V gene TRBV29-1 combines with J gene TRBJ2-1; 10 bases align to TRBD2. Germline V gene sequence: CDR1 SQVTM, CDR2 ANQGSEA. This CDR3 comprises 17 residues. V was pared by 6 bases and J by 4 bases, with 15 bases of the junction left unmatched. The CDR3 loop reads CSVLRGPASGGYNEQFF. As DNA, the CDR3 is TGCAGCGTACTTCGCGGACCCGCTAGCGGGGGATACAATGAGCAGTTCTTC.

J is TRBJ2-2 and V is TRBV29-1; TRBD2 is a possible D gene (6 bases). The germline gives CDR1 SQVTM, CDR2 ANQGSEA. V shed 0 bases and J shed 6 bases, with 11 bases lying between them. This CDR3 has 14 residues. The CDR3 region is CSVEDYGGAGELFF. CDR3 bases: TGCAGCGTTGAAGATTACGGCGGGGCCGGGGAGCTGTTTTTT.